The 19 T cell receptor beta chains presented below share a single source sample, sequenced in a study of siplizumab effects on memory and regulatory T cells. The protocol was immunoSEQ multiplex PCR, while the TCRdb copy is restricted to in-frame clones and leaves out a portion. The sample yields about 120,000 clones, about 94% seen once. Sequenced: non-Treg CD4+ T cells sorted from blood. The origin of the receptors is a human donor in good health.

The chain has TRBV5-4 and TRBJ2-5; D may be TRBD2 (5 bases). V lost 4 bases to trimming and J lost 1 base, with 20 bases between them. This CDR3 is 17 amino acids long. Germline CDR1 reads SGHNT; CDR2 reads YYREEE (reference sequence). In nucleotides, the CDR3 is TGTGCCAGCAGCCCCGCTAGGGCGGGTATAGGCCAAGAGACCCAGTACTTC. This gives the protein CASSPARAGIGQETQYF.

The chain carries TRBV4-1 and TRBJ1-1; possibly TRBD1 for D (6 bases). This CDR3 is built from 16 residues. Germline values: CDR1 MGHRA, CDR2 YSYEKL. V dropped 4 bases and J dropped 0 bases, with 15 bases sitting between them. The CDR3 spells CASSRQRTAMNTEAFF. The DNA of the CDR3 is TGCGCCAGCAGCCGCCAACGGACAGCCATGAACACTGAAGCTTTCTTT.

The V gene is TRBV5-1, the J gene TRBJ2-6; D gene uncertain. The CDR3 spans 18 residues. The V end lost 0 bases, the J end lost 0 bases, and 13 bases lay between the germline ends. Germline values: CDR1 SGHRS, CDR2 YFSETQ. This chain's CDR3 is CASSLVSGFSSGANVLTF. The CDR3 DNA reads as TGCGCCAGCAGCTTGGTCTCAGGATTCAGCTCTGGGGCCAACGTCCTGACTTTC.

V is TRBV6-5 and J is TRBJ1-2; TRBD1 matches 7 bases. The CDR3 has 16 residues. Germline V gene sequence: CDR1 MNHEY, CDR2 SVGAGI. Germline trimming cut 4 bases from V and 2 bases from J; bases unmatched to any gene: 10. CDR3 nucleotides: TGTGCCAGCAGTTCAGAGGGACAGCTTGGGAACTATGGCTACACCTTC. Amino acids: CASSSEGQLGNYGYTF.

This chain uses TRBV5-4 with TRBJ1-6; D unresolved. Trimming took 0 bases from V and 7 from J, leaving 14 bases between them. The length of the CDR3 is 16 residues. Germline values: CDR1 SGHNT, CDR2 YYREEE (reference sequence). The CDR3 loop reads CASSLGTKAMNSPLHF. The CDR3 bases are TGTGCCAGCAGCTTGGGCACTAAGGCGATGAATTCACCCCTCCACTTT.

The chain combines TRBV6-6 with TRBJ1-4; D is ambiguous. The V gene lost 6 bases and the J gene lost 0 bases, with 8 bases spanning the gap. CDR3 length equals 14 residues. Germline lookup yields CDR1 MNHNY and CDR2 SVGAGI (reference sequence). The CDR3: CASSDVATNEKLFF. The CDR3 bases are TGTGCCAGCAGCGACGTCGCAACTAATGAAAAACTGTTTTTT.

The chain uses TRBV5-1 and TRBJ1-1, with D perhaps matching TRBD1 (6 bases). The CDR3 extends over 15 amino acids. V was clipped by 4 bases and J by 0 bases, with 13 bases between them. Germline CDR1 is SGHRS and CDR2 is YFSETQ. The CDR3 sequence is CASSPNRVVNTEAFF. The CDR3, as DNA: TGCGCCAGCAGCCCAAACAGGGTTGTGAACACTGAAGCTTTCTTT.

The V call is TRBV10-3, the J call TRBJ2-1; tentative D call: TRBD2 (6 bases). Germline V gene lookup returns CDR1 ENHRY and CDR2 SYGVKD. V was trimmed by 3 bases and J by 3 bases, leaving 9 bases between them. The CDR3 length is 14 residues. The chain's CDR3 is CAISDGTLYNEQFF. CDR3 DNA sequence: TGTGCCATCAGTGATGGGACTCTCTACAATGAGCAGTTCTTC.

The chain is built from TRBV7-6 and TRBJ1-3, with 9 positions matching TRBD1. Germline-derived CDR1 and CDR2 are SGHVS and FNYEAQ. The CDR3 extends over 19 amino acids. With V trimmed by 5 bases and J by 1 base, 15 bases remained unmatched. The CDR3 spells CASSQALWTGVGSGNTIYF. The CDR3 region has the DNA TGTGCCAGCAGCCAAGCCCTCTGGACAGGGGTTGGGTCTGGAAACACCATATATTTT.

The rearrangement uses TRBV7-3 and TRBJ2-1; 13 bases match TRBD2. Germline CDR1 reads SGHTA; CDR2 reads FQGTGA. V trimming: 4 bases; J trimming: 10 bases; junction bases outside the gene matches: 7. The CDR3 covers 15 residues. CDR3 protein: CASSSGTSGIHEQFF. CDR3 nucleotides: TGTGCCAGCAGCTCCGGGACTAGCGGGATACACGAGCAGTTCTTC.

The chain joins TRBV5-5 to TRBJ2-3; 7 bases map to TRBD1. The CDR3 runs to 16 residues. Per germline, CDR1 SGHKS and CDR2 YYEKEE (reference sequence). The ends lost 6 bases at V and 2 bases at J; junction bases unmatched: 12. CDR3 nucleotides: TGTGCCAGCAACGAAAGGGGGCCCCCCACCACAGATACGCAGTATTTT. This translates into CASNERGPPTTDTQYF.

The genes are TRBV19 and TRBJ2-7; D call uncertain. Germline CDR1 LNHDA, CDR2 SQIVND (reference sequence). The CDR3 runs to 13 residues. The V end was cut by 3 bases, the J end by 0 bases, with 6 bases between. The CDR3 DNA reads TGTGCCAGTAGTATTCAGATCTCCTACGAGCAGTACTTC. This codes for CASSIQISYEQYF.

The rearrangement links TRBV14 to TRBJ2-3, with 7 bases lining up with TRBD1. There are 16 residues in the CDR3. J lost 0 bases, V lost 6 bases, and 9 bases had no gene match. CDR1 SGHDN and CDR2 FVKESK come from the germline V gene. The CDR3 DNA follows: TGTGCCAGCAGATCGGCCACAGGGGCGAGCACAGATACGCAGTATTTT. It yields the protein CASRSATGASTDTQYF.

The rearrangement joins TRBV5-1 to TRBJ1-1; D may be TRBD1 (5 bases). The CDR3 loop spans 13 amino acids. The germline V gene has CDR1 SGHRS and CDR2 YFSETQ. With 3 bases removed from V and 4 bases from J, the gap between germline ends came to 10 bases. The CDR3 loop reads CASSSDGTTEAFF. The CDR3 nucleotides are TGCGCCAGCAGCTCGGACGGGACCACTGAAGCTTTCTTT.

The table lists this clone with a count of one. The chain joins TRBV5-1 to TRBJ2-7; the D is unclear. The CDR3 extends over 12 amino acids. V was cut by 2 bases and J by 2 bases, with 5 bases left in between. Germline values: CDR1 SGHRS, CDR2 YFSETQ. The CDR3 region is CASSFSAYEQYF. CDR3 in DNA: TGCGCCAGCAGCTTCAGTGCCTACGAGCAGTACTTC.

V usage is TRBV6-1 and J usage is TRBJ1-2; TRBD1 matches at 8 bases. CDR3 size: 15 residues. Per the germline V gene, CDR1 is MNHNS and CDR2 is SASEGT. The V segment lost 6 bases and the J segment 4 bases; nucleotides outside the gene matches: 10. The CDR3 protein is CASRRTGHEGYGYTF. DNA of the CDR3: TGTGCCAGCAGGAGGACAGGGCACGAGGGCTATGGCTACACCTTC.

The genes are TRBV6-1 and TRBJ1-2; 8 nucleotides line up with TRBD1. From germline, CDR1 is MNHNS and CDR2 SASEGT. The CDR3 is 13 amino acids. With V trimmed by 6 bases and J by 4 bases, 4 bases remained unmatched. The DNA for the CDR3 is TGTGCCAGCAGGGAGGACAGGGCCTATGGCTACACCTTC. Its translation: CASREDRAYGYTF.

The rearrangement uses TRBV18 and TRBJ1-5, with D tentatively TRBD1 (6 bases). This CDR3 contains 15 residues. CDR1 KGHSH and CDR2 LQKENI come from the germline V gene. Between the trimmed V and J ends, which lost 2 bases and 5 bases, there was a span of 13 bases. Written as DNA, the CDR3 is TGTGCCAGCTCACCATCCTCGCAGGGGTATCAGCCCCAGCATTTT. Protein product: CASSPSSQGYQPQHF.

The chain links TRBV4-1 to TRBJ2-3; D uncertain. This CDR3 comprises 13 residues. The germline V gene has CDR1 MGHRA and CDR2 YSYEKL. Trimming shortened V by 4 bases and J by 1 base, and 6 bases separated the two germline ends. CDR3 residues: CASSPPGTDTQYF. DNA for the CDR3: TGCGCCAGCAGCCCCCCAGGCACAGATACGCAGTATTTT.